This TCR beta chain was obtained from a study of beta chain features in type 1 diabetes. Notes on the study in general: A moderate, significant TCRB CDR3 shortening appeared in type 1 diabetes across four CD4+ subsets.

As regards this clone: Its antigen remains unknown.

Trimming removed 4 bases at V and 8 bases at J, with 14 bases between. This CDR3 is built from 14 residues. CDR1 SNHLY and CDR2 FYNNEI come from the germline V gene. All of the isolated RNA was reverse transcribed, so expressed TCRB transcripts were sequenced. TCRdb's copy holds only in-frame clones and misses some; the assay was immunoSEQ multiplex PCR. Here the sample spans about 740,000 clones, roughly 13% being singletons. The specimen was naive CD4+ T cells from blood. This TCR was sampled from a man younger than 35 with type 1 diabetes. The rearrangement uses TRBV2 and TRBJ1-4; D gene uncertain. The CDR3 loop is CASSAGGYGEKLFF. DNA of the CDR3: TGTGCCAGCAGTGCTGGAGGTTATGGGGAAAAACTGTTTTTT.